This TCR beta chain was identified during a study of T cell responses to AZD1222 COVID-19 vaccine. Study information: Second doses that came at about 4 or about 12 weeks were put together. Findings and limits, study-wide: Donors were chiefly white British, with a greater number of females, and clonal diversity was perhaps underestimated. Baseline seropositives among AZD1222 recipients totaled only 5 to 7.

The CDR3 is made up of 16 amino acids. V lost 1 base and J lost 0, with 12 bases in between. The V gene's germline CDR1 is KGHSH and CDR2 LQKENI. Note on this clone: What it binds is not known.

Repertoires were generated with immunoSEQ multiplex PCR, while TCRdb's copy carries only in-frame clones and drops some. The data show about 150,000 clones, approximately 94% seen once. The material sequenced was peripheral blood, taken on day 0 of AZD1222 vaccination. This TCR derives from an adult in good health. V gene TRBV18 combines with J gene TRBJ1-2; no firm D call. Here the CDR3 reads CASSPRPSAANYGYTF. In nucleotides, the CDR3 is TGTGCCAGCTCACCACGCCCCAGCGCGGCTAACTATGGCTACACCTTC. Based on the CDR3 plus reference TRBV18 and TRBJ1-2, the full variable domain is NAGVMQNPRHLVRRRGQEARLRCSPMKGHSHVYWYRQLPEEGLKFMVYLQKENIIDESGMPKERFSAEFPKEGPSILRIQQVVRGDSAAYFCASSPRPSAANYGYTFGSGTRLTVV.